The entry below describes one T cell receptor beta chain. This sample is part of a study of OX40 agonist ivuxolimab in advanced cancers. Germline V gene lookup returns CDR1 SGHTA and CDR2 FQGNSA. The V end was cut by 5 bases, the J end by 12 bases, with 18 bases between. This CDR3 has 13 residues. Assay used: immunoSEQ multiplex PCR; TCRdb lists only in-frame clones, some missing. In the table there are more than 50,000 clones, about 87% of which are singletons. The receptor comes from an adult with an advanced solid tumor such as melanoma, head and neck, liver or kidney cancer. The sample was CD4+ or CD8+ T cells sorted from blood, taken in a trial of the OX40 agonist ivuxolimab. The chain carries TRBV7-2 and TRBJ2-3; a weak D match, TRBD1 (6 bases). In nucleotides, the CDR3 is TGTGCCAGCAGCATACCCCAGGGGCTTGGCCAGTATTTT. Translated, it gives CASSIPQGLGQYF.